This T cell receptor beta chain was captured by sequencing in a study of blood T cell repertoires in COVID-19 (dated by TCRdb to 2020 to 2021). Background for the entire study: Samples covering the acute and convalescent phases of COVID-19 were provided by collaborators in the United States, Italy and Spain. The prospective study material was composed of cDNA or gDNA derived from T cells, B-cell-depleted T cells, or PBMCs. Subjects who had been exposed to COVID-19, were actively infected with it, or had recovered from it provided the deeply sampled blood TCRbeta repertoires that made up the dataset. A freely available public database, intended as a resource for researchers studying the immune response to SARS-CoV-2, is where the repertoires were released. The samples were drawn from two sources: the first 160 participants of the ongoing ImmuneRACE study, and 950 to 1,500 subjects contributed by 6 global collaborators. The sample metadata nearly always contained a de-identified subject ID, COVID-19 status, age in years and sex. Where available, HLA class I and class II types were obtained from metadata supplied by the sample provider rather than from assay-based typing.

From its cysteine to its phenylalanine, the CDR3 spans 17 amino acids. Only the CDR3 DNA is retained, 51 bases long and in frame from the first base. V is pruned by 8 bases and J by 1 base, leaving 14 bases of the junction without a gene match. Sequences MGHDK (CDR1) and SYGVNS (CDR2) are obtained from the germline V gene. The collaborating institutions used their own protocols to collect whole blood in K2EDTA tubes. For TCRbeta analysis, collaborator samples were shipped as frozen whole blood, as isolated PBMCs, or as DNA extracted from either sample type. TCRbeta CDR3 regions were amplified from genomic DNA by means of the immunoSEQ Assay, a bias-controlled multiplex PCR. On the authors' methods: The number of nucleated cells in each sample was estimated by amplification of reference gene primers within the assay. To quantify the absolute abundance of each unique TCRbeta CDR3 rearrangement, sequence reads were collapsed and filtered. For each sample, productive Simpson clonality was calculated as the square root of Simpson's diversity index across productive rearrangements. TCRdb obtained this table from immuneACCESS and retained in-frame rearrangements with V and J assigned. These tables miss some clones; where compared with another copy, unresolved V genes account for less than half of the shortfall, and the remainder is unexplained. From that table come the V and J calls and clone size; the DNA was used to work out D and trimming. This sample is represented by about 270,000 clones; around 81% of them were singletons. The ten largest make up around 3.2% of the sample.

The paper's findings and limits, for the study overall: Clinical and demographic metadata were provided uncurated, with the amount varying by source and participant.

Comments on this clone: This clone's antigen is unknown. Base qualities are not provided; no much larger clone lies one nucleotide away.

This receptor chain uses TRBV25-1 and TRBJ2-7; TRBD1 lines up with 10 middle nucleotides. The clonotype originates from a woman in her sixties or seventies with active or convalescent COVID-19. The sequenced material came from peripheral blood. This receptor carries the CDR3 CASARAPGTGDSYEQYF. The base sequence is TGTGCCAGCGCTCGGGCCCCCGGGACAGGGGATTCCTACGAGCAGTACTTC.